This is a list of T cell receptor beta chains from one sample in a study of tumor and adjacent non-tumor tissue in lung cancer. TCRdb fed the multiplex PCR reads into MiXCR, producing one record per CDR3 protein. The repertoire consists of 100,000 or so distinct CDR3 sequences, with 65% occurring once and the leading ten covering approximately 18%. Sequenced material: distant non-tumor lung tissue. These receptors were taken from a young man with non-small cell lung cancer. CDR3s include the opening cysteine and the closing phenylalanine or tryptophan. D genes are given only for firm matches. Clone size is stated in some rows and not others, as once, few, many or a class when expanded.

>NA|TRBV12-3/TRBV12-4|TRBJ1-1|NA
CASSLGTGGNTEAFF
TGTGCCAGCAGTCTCGGGACTGGGGGTAACACTGAAGCTTTCTTT
>NA|TRBV7-9|TRBJ2-6|NA
CASSLDRASSGANVLTF
TGTGCCAGCAGCTTAGACAGGGCGAGCTCTGGGGCCAACGTCCTGACTTTC
>TRBD1|TRBV11-2|TRBJ1-1|NA
CASSPQTGGTEALF
TGTGCCAGCAGCCCCCAGACAGGGGGCACTGAAGCTCTCTTT
>NA|TRBV15|TRBJ2-1|NA
CATSREPGTAAQFF
TGTGCCACCAGCAGGGAACCTGGGACTGCCGCGCAGTTCTTC
>NA|TRBV11-2|TRBJ1-1|NA
CASRGEGGADTEAFF
TGTGCCAGCAGAGGGGAGGGGGGGGCAGATACTGAAGCTTTCTTT
>NA|TRBV29-1|TRBJ2-7|NA
CSVDGVVPGEQYF
TGCAGCGTGGACGGAGTCGTTCCCGGCGAGCAGTACTTC
>NA|TRBV11-3|TRBJ2-5|once
CAISLERETQYF
TGTGCCATCAGCTTAGAAAGGGAGACCCAGTACTTC
>TRBD1|TRBV19|TRBJ2-2|NA
CASEVGQARSGELFF
TGTGCCAGTGAGGTTGGACAGGCAAGGTCCGGGGAGCTGTTTTTT
>NA|TRBV6-5|TRBJ2-3|many
CASREVKTSHDTQYF
TGTGCCAGCAGGGAGGTGAAGACTAGTCATGATACGCAGTATTTT
>TRBD2|TRBV20-1|TRBJ2-7|NA
CSVPGTSMVEQHF
TGCAGTGTCCCCGGGACTAGCATGGTGGAGCAGCACTTC
>NA|TRBV6-5|TRBJ2-3|NA
CASSYDYKQYF
TGTGCCAGTAGTTACGATTATAAGCAGTATTTT
>NA|TRBV6-5|TRBJ1-2|many
CAGSYPADYGYTF
TGTGCCGGCAGTTACCCGGCGGACTATGGCTACACCTTC
>TRBD1|TRBV20-1|TRBJ2-5|many
CSERGPEETQYF
TGCAGTGAAAGGGGGCCAGAAGAGACCCAGTACTTC
>NA|TRBV20-1|TRBJ1-4|NA
CSAPEGTEGEKLFF
TGCAGTGCTCCGGAGGGGACTGAGGGAGAAAAACTGTTTTTT
>NA|TRBV6-1|TRBJ2-7|NA
CASSGAIGSWDEQYF
TGCGCCAGCAGTGGGGCCATAGGGTCTTGGGACGAGCAGTACTTC
>TRBD2|TRBV20-1|TRBJ2-1|many
CSAGTRNYNEQFF
TGCAGTGCTGGGACTAGGAACTACAATGAGCAGTTCTTC
>NA|TRBV11-3|TRBJ2-7|NA
CASTRGTGIFYEQYF
TGTGCCAGTACCCGGGGCACAGGGATTTTCTACGAGCAGTACTTC
>TRBD2|TRBV7-2|TRBJ2-7|once
CASTNGGYSYKQYF
TGTGCCAGCACTAACGGGGGGTACTCCTACAAGCAGTACTTC
>NA|TRBV12-3/TRBV12-4|TRBJ2-7|NA
CASSFFGTDEQYF
TGTGCCAGCAGTTTTTTCGGTACAGACGAGCAGTACTTC
>NA|TRBV6-1|TRBJ1-6|NA
CASSEGPGGVNPPPHF
TGTGCCAGCAGTGAGGGCCCAGGTGGGGTGAATCCACCCCCCCACTTT
>TRBD2|TRBV6-5|TRBJ2-1|few
CASSSPGLPGEQFF
TGTGCCAGCAGTTCTCCGGGACTACCCGGGGAGCAGTTCTTC
>NA|TRBV4-2|TRBJ2-5|once
CASNQSFVGQGNGETQYF
TGTGCCAGCAACCAAAGCTTCGTTGGGCAGGGAAACGGGGAGACCCAGTACTTC